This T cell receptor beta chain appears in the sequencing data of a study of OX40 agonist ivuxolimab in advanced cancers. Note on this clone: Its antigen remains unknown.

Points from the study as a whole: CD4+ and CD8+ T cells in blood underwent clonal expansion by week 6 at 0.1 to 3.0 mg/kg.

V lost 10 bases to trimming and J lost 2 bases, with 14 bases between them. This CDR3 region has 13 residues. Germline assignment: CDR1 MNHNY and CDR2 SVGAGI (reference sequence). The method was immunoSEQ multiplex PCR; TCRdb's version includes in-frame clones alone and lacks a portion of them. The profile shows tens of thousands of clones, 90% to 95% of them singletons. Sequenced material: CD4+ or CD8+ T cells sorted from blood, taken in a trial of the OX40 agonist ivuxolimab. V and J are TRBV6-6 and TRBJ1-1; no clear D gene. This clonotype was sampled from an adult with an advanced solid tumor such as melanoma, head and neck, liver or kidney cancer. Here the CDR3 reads CATRWIVNTEAFF. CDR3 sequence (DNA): TGTGCCACCCGGTGGATCGTAAACACTGAAGCTTTCTTT.